This T cell receptor (beta chain) comes out of a study of patients and donors after allogeneic stem cell transplantation. TCRdb itself ran the RT-PCR reads through MiXCR, one entry per CDR3 protein. The sample lists about 960,000 distinct CDR3 sequences; about a sixth were seen once. The CDR3 is 15 residues long. Germline CDR1 SQVTM, CDR2 ANQGSEA. V lost 4 bases and J lost 5, with 17 bases in between. This TCR was recovered from a human donor who was either an allogeneic HSCT recipient or a stem cell or donor lymphocyte infusion donor (not recorded which). It is not recorded whose cells these are; they may come from a transplant donor. Sequencing input: blood, either unsorted or a sorted T cell fraction (not recorded which). The chain employs TRBV29-1 and TRBJ2-2, with D tentatively TRBD2 (5 bases). The CDR3 loop is CSVAGRGVTTGELFF. In DNA form, the CDR3 reads TGCAGCGTTGCGGGCCGGGGAGTAACGACCGGGGAGCTGTTTTTT.